This TCR beta chain was captured by sequencing in a study of blood T cell repertoires in COVID-19. The assay was immunoSEQ multiplex PCR, and TCRdb's table has in-frame clones only and misses some. Counted here are roughly 140,000 clones, 76% occurring once; the ten biggest clones make up 3% to 4.5%. This clone was observed a handful of times. CDR1 and CDR2 (germline): GTSNPN, SVGIG (reference sequence). CDR3 size: 13 residues. V was pared by 4 bases and J by 1 base, with 9 bases between. This chain connects TRBV30 to TRBJ2-3; no definite D call. Sequences were obtained from peripheral blood. This TCR came from a woman at least 80 years old with acute or convalescent COVID-19. The CDR3 region has the DNA TGTGCCTGGACCTTGGCCCGCACAGATACGCAGTATTTT. This sequence encodes CAWTLARTDTQYF. The complete variable domain, with remaining parts taken from reference TRBV30 and TRBJ2-3, reads SQTIHQWPATLVQPVGSPLSLECTVEGTSNPNLYWYRQAAGRGLQLLFYSVGIGQISSEVPQNLSASRPQDRQFILSSKKLLLSDSGFYLCAWTLARTDTQYFGPGTRLTVL.